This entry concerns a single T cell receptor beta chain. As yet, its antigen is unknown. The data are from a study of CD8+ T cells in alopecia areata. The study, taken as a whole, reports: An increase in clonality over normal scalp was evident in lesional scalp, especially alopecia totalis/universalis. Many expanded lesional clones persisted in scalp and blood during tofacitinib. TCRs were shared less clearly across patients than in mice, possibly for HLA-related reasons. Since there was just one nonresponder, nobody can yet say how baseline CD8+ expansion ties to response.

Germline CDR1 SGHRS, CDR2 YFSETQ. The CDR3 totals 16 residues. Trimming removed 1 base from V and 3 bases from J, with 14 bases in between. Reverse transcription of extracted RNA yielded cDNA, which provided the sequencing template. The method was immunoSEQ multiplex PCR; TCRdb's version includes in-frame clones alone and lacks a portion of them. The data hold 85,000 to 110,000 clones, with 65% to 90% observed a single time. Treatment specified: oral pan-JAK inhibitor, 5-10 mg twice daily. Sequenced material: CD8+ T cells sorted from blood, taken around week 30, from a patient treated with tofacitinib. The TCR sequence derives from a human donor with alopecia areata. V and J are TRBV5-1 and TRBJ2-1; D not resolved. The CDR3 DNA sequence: TGCGCCAGCAGCTTGCTCTACCAGCTAGACTACAATGAGCAGTTCTTC. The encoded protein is CASSLLYQLDYNEQFF.